This passage covers 2 T cell receptor beta chains from one sample sequenced in a study of blood T cell repertoires in COVID-19. Some clones are missing from TCRdb's copy, which holds only in-frame ones; the method was immunoSEQ multiplex PCR. The table lists approximately 330,000 clones, 88% of them singletons. Specimen: peripheral blood. These receptors were collected from a woman aged 45-65 years with active or convalescent COVID-19.

The chain employs TRBV10-2 and TRBJ2-5, with TRBD2 matching over 8 bases. CDR3 length: 16 amino acids. The germline V gene has CDR1 WSHSY and CDR2 SAAADI. The J segment lost 2 bases and the V segment lost 2 bases, leaving 7 bases of the junction unmatched. The CDR3 is CASSEGAAGAQETQYF. The CDR3 DNA reads as TGCGCCAGCAGTGAGGGGGCAGCGGGGGCTCAAGAGACCCAGTACTTC.

The V gene is TRBV4-2, the J gene TRBJ2-5; possible D gene TRBD2, 7 bases. Germline-derived CDR1 and CDR2 are LGHNA and YNFKEQ. Trimming cost V 0 bases and J 5 bases, with 22 bases left between them. The CDR3 contains 18 residues. CDR3 DNA: TGTGCCAGCAGCCAAGACACAAGCGGGGCGATGAGGGGGGAGACCCAGTACTTC. Residues: CASSQDTSGAMRGETQYF.